This TCR beta chain was found in a study of shared clonotypes between healthy human individuals. Across the study: Per donor, three plates held CD4 naive cells, three held CD4 memory, two held CD8 naive and one held CD8 memory.

The data were produced by immunoSEQ multiplex PCR, yet TCRdb's version contains in-frame clones alone and is incomplete. The data contain around 2,000,000 clones, 85% to 95% of them singletons. Trimming shortened V by 4 bases and J by 1 base, and 23 bases separated the two germline ends. The CDR3 is 18 residues long. The germline V gene has CDR1 SGHRS and CDR2 YFSETQ. Positive CCR7 selection of CD45RO-negative cells yielded the naive CD8 cells, and terminally differentiated effector memory CD45RA+ cells were excluded. The sequencing sample was made of naive CD8+ T cells sorted from blood. This sequence originates from a man between 18 and 29 years old in good health. The chain joins TRBV5-1 to TRBJ2-5; possible D gene TRBD1, 6 bases. The CDR3 DNA reads as TGCGCCAGCAGCCCACCGACAGGATTGGGGTCAGTCCAAGAGACCCAGTACTTC. This encodes CASSPPTGLGSVQETQYF.